The next 32 T cell receptor beta chains were all read from a single sample in a study of radiotherapy plus CTLA-4 blockade in lung cancer. TCRdb keeps only in-frame clones here, not all; method: immunoSEQ multiplex PCR. The data show roughly 32,000 clones, approximately 70% seen once. This sample comprised peripheral blood, obtained from a patient treated with radiotherapy plus ipilimumab. These receptors all stem from a human donor with non-small cell lung cancer who had stable disease on radiotherapy plus ipilimumab.

Only one count was recorded for this clone. This rearrangement joins TRBV5-4 to TRBJ1-1, with D possibly matching TRBD1 (6 bases). The CDR3 spans 13 residues. Germline V lookup: CDR1 SGHNT, CDR2 YYREEE (reference sequence). The V and J ends lost 2 bases and 1 base respectively, with 6 bases between them. The CDR3 DNA follows: TGTGCCAGCAGCTTAGGGGGGAACACTGAAGCTTTCTTT. Amino acids: CASSLGGNTEAFF. Drawing the rest from reference TRBV5-4 and TRBJ1-1, the complete variable domain is ETGVTQSPTHLIKTRGQQVTLRCSSQSGHNTVSWYQQALGQGPQFIFQYYREEENGRGNFPPRFSGLQFPNYSSELNVNALELDDSALYLCASSLGGNTEAFFGQGTRLTVV.

The V gene is TRBV19, the J gene TRBJ2-7, with 10 bases matching TRBD2. V shed 5 bases and J 3 bases; nucleotides not matched to a gene: 10. Germline loops: CDR1 LNHDA, CDR2 SQIVND (reference sequence). CDR3 size: 16 residues. CDR3 sequence reads: CASSPYYSGGNYEQYF. The CDR3 DNA follows: TGTGCCAGTAGTCCTTATTATAGCGGGGGGAACTACGAGCAGTACTTC. Variable domain in full (rest from reference TRBV19 and TRBJ2-7): DGGITQSPKYLFRKEGQNVTLSCEQNLNHDAMYWYRQDPGQGLRLIYYSQIVNDFQKGDIAEGYSVSREKKESFPLTVTSAQKNPTAFYLCASSPYYSGGNYEQYFGPGTRLTVT.

The gene calls are TRBV5-5 and TRBJ2-7; D gene ambiguous. CDR1 is SGHKS, CDR2 YYEKEE, per germline (reference sequence). Trimming left V 1 base short and J 6 bases short, with 14 bases between. The CDR3 has 14 residues. The CDR3 bases are TGTGCCAGCAGCTTGTCTAACAGACCAAGCGAGCAGTACTTC. As protein: CASSLSNRPSEQYF.

The chain uses TRBV6-1 and TRBJ2-7, with D maybe TRBD2 (6 bases). CDR1 is MNHNS and CDR2 is SASEGT in the germline V gene. The ends were cut back, 8 bases at V and 6 bases at J, with 23 bases in the middle. The CDR3 loop spans 15 amino acids. Written as DNA, the CDR3 is TGTGCCAGCCCCCCACGGGGGAGTCCTCCACTCGAGCAGTACTTC. It codes for CASPPRGSPPLEQYF.

The chain recombines TRBV6-4 with TRBJ2-6, with D unresolved. Germline CDR1 and CDR2: MRHNA and SNTAGT. V was clipped by 0 bases and J by 17 bases, with 14 bases between them. The CDR3 extends over 13 amino acids. The CDR3 here is CASSDSRQDPMTF. CDR3 sequence (DNA): TGTGCCAGCAGTGACTCAAGGCAGGACCCAATGACTTTC.

This chain uses TRBV19 with TRBJ2-5; 11 nucleotides match TRBD2. The germline V gene encodes CDR1 LNHDA and CDR2 SQIVND (reference sequence). V dropped 3 bases and J dropped 5; count of bases not matched to a gene: 5. The CDR3 has 15 amino acids. This chain's CDR3 is CASSIGTSGSETQYF. CDR3 DNA: TGTGCCAGTAGTATTGGAACTAGCGGGAGTGAGACCCAGTACTTC. Drawing the rest from reference TRBV19 and TRBJ2-5, the complete variable domain is DGGITQSPKYLFRKEGQNVTLSCEQNLNHDAMYWYRQDPGQGLRLIYYSQIVNDFQKGDIAEGYSVSREKKESFPLTVTSAQKNPTAFYLCASSIGTSGSETQYFGPGTRLLVL.

The chain employs TRBV12-5 and TRBJ2-1; 8 bases fit TRBD1. Germline loops: CDR1 LGHNT, CDR2 FRNRAP. The CDR3 extends over 15 amino acids. The V segment lost 5 bases and the J segment 10 bases; nucleotides outside the gene matches: 13. The CDR3 here is CASGDDGQGRREQFF. For the CDR3, the DNA is TGTGCTAGTGGTGACGACGGACAGGGACGACGCGAGCAGTTCTTC.

The chain is built from TRBV18 and TRBJ2-6; 7 bases fit TRBD1. The germline gives CDR1 KGHSH, CDR2 LQKENI. The CDR3 loop spans 19 amino acids. With V trimmed by 3 bases and J by 4 bases, 15 bases remained unmatched. The CDR3: CASSPLRTGPLSGANVLTF. Written as DNA, the CDR3 is TGTGCCAGCTCACCCCTTAGGACAGGACCGCTCTCGGGGGCCAACGTCCTGACTTTC. Drawing the rest from reference TRBV18 and TRBJ2-6, the complete variable domain is NAGVMQNPRHLVRRRGQEARLRCSPMKGHSHVYWYRQLPEEGLKFMVYLQKENIIDESGMPKERFSAEFPKEGPSILRIQQVVRGDSAAYFCASSPLRTGPLSGANVLTFGAGSRLTVL.

J is TRBJ1-1 and V is TRBV12-2; the table names TRBD1, a call not compared with the DNA. TRBV12-2 is assigned pseudogene status. This CDR3 comprises 16 residues. The CDR3 spells CASRLEQGASNTEAFF. CDR3 nucleotides: TGTGCAAGTCGCTTAGAACAGGGGGCCTCGAACACTGAAGCTTTCTTT.

The chain carries TRBV7-9 and TRBJ1-2; possibly TRBD1 for D (5 bases). Germline assignment: CDR1 SEHNR and CDR2 FQNEAQ (reference sequence). Trimming removed 6 bases at V and 0 bases at J, with 11 bases between. CDR3 length equals 14 residues. The CDR3 coding sequence is TGTGCCAGCAGTAGTTCAGGGCCTAACTATGGCTACACCTTC. Translated, it gives CASSSSGPNYGYTF.

This clone was counted a few times. The J gene is TRBJ1-5, the V gene TRBV28, with D tentatively TRBD1 (6 bases). The germline V and J ends were trimmed by 3 bases and 6 bases, with 12 bases remaining between them. The CDR3 consists of 14 residues. CDR1 is MDHEN and CDR2 is SYDVKM in the germline V gene. The CDR3 here is CASSLVQGVQPQHF. CDR3 DNA sequence: TGTGCCAGCAGTTTGGTACAGGGCGTTCAGCCCCAGCATTTT.

In the case of this clone: At one boundary the junction diverges from the germline segment, which might be a read error. The chain carries TRBV7-7 and TRBJ2-1, with a tentative D call TRBD2 (6 bases). CDR1 SSHAT and CDR2 FNYEAQ come from the germline V gene (reference sequence). This CDR3 contains 17 residues. The chain's CDR3 is CASSLRGGTPPYNEQFF. The CDR3 nucleotides read TGTGCTAGCAGCTTAAGGGGCGGGACTCCCCCCTACAATGAGCAGTTCTTC.

This clone has just a few counts. The chain couples TRBV29-1 to TRBJ2-2; 10 bases align to TRBD1. There are 14 residues in the CDR3. In germline, CDR1 is SQVTM, CDR2 ANQGSEA. After removal of 6 bases from V and 3 bases from J, the junction contained 4 bases not matched to a gene. The CDR3 DNA reads TGCAGCGTCGAGGGACAGGGGTACACCGGGGAGCTGTTTTTT. This translates into CSVEGQGYTGELFF.

This clone has a single count. This sequence joins TRBV19 and TRBJ1-5; no definite D call. Looked up from germline, CDR1 is LNHDA and CDR2 is SQIVND (reference sequence). The CDR3 sequence is 14 residues long. The V and J ends lost 4 bases and 0 bases respectively, with 7 bases between them. CDR3 in amino acids: CASSKTASNQPQHF. The CDR3 nucleotides are TGTGCCAGTAGTAAAACAGCTAGCAATCAGCCCCAGCATTTT.

This clone was detected only a few times. The chain is built from TRBV5-4 and TRBJ2-5, with D perhaps matching TRBD1 (5 bases). This CDR3 has 14 residues. V was pared by 0 bases and J by 1 base, with 7 bases between. The V gene's germline CDR1 is SGHNT and CDR2 YYREEE (reference sequence). CDR3: CASSLGQIQETQYF. The CDR3 coding sequence is TGTGCCAGCAGCTTGGGACAGATCCAAGAGACCCAGTACTTC.

The chain carries TRBV6-4 and TRBJ2-1; D is possibly TRBD1 (5 bases). Germline assignment: CDR1 MRHNA and CDR2 SNTAGT. V lost 3 bases, J lost 6 bases, and 15 bases lay in between. The CDR3 totals 15 residues. The chain's CDR3 is CASSEVAGKGNEQFF. The CDR3 nucleotides are TGTGCCAGCAGTGAAGTGGCAGGGAAAGGCAATGAGCAGTTCTTC.

This chain connects TRBV7-2 to TRBJ2-3; no firm D call. V lost 2 bases to trimming and J lost 2 bases, with 11 bases between them. The CDR3 has 15 residues. Germline CDR1 and CDR2: SGHTA and FQGNSA. Here the CDR3 reads CASSLSSAITDTQYF. CDR3 coding DNA: TGTGCCAGCAGCTTAAGCAGCGCGATCACAGATACGCAGTATTTT.

This sequence joins TRBV27 and TRBJ2-5; 7 bases are shared with TRBD1. CDR1 is MNHEY and CDR2 is SMNVEV in the germline V gene (reference sequence). V was clipped by 2 bases and J by 0 bases; unmatched bases: 15. CDR3 length: 19 residues. The CDR3 region is CASSLRTGAKPRNQETQYF. The CDR3 DNA reads TGTGCCAGCAGTTTAAGAACAGGGGCGAAACCCCGTAACCAAGAGACCCAGTACTTC.

V and J are TRBV7-2 and TRBJ2-7, with D possibly TRBD2 on 5 matching bases. This CDR3 spans 16 amino acids. Trimming shortened V by 1 base and J by 0 bases, and 13 bases separated the two germline ends. Germline V gives CDR1 SGHTA, CDR2 FQGNSA. The CDR3 DNA reads as TGTGCCAGCAGCTTAGAGCGCGGCGGGTTCTCCTACGAGCAGTACTTC. This gives the protein CASSLERGGFSYEQYF.

The chain combines TRBV9 with TRBJ2-7; D may match TRBD1 or TRBD2 (6 bases each). With 2 bases removed from V and 5 bases from J, the gap between germline ends came to 20 bases. Germline values: CDR1 SGDLS, CDR2 YYNGEE. The CDR3 runs to 16 residues. The CDR3 region is CASSVSSGGGFHEQYF. In nucleotides, the CDR3 is TGTGCCAGCAGCGTTAGTTCCGGGGGCGGTTTTCACGAGCAGTACTTC.

The chain couples TRBV5-1 to TRBJ1-5; the D gene is possibly TRBD1 (5 bases). The ends were cut back, 0 bases at V and 9 bases at J, with 10 bases in the middle. The CDR3 runs to 13 residues. The germline V gene encodes CDR1 SGHRS and CDR2 YFSETQ. CDR3 nucleotide sequence: TGCGCCAGCAGCTTGGAAGGGGTAGGGCCCCAGCATTTT. It translates to CASSLEGVGPQHF.

The rearrangement uses TRBV18 and TRBJ2-1; D may be TRBD2 (6 bases). CDR3 length equals 15 residues. Between the trimmed V and J ends, which lost 3 bases and 6 bases, there was a span of 15 bases. In germline, CDR1 is KGHSH, CDR2 LQKENI. DNA of the CDR3: TGTGCCAGCTCACCCTCGGCGGGGCCCCTCAATGAGCAGTTCTTC. It encodes CASSPSAGPLNEQFF.

This chain connects TRBV5-8 to TRBJ2-7; possibly TRBD1 for D (6 bases). V gave up 4 bases and J gave up 2 bases, with 13 bases separating them. The CDR3 length is 14 residues. The germline CDR1 and CDR2 sequences are SGHTS and YDEGEE. The CDR3 reads CASSRTWDTYEQYF. The CDR3 DNA sequence: TGTGCCAGCAGCCGGACCTGGGACACCTACGAGCAGTACTTC.

V and J are TRBV19 and TRBJ2-2, with TRBD2 matching 8 bases. Trimming at V came to 6 bases and at J to 5 bases, leaving 5 bases not matched to a gene. CDR3 size: 14 residues. Germline CDR1 and CDR2: LNHDA and SQIVND (reference sequence). The chain's CDR3 is CASRLAGSTGELFF. The CDR3 DNA is TGTGCCAGTAGGCTAGCGGGTTCTACCGGGGAGCTGTTTTTT.

In its sample, this clone was seen a few times. CDR3 bases: TGTGCCAGCAGCCTAGAGAGTGGGACCCAGTACTTC. It codes for CASSLESGTQYF. V gene TRBV7-9 combines with J gene TRBJ2-5; D gene ambiguous. Germline V lookup: CDR1 SEHNR, CDR2 FQNEAQ (reference sequence). V dropped 5 bases and J dropped 7 bases, with 11 bases sitting between them. This CDR3 spans 12 amino acids.

The chain links TRBV2 to TRBJ2-7; 9 bases agree with TRBD2. The ends lost 5 bases at V and 6 bases at J; junction bases unmatched: 8. The germline CDR1 and CDR2 sequences are SNHLY and FYNNEI. The CDR3 spans 14 residues. CDR3 nucleotide sequence: TGTGCCAGCAGTACCGGACTAGCGCTCGCCGAGCAGTACTTC. Its translation: CASSTGLALAEQYF. Full variable domain (missing parts from reference TRBV2 and TRBJ2-7): EPEVTQTPSHQVTQMGQEVILRCVPISNHLYFYWYRQILGQKVEFLVSFYNNEISEKSEIFDDQFSVERPDGSNFTLKIRSTKLEDSAMYFCASSTGLALAEQYFGPGTRLTVT.

The chain joins TRBV18 to TRBJ2-7; no definite D call. Germline values: CDR1 KGHSH, CDR2 LQKENI. The germline V and J ends were trimmed by 2 bases and 7 bases, with 9 bases remaining between them. This CDR3 has 12 amino acids. CDR3 DNA sequence: TGTGCCAGCTCACCAGGCGCTTCGGAGCAGTACTTC. This encodes CASSPGASEQYF. Full variable domain (missing parts from reference TRBV18 and TRBJ2-7): NAGVMQNPRHLVRRRGQEARLRCSPMKGHSHVYWYRQLPEEGLKFMVYLQKENIIDESGMPKERFSAEFPKEGPSILRIQQVVRGDSAAYFCASSPGASEQYFGPGTRLTVT.

The chain employs TRBV15 and TRBJ2-5; 7 bases are a match to TRBD2. Germline V gene sequence: CDR1 LNHNV, CDR2 YYDKDF (reference sequence). The CDR3 contains 15 residues. The V and J ends lost 7 bases and 5 bases, in that order; junction bases with no gene match: 13. The DNA for the CDR3 is TGTGCCACCATGGCGGGAGTGTCCTTGTTGGAGACCCAGTACTTC. It specifies CATMAGVSLLETQYF.

This clone has more than one count but fewer than ten. In DNA form, the CDR3 reads TGTGCCAGTAGCCTAGGGGGACTAGGAAGCACAGATACGCAGTATTTT. Its protein product is CASSLGGLGSTDTQYF. The rearrangement joins TRBV19 to TRBJ2-3, with 8 bases aligning to TRBD2. V trimming: 6 bases; J trimming: 0 bases; junction bases outside the gene matches: 8. Germline CDR1 is LNHDA and CDR2 is SQIVND (reference sequence). The CDR3 is 16 amino acids.

This clone was found a few times. The chain couples TRBV5-6 to TRBJ1-3; no definite D call. Germline lookup yields CDR1 SGHDT and CDR2 YYEEEE. The germline V and J ends were trimmed by 5 bases and 4 bases, with 10 bases remaining between them. The CDR3 loop spans 13 amino acids. The CDR3 sequence: CASRLNSGNTIYF. In DNA form, the CDR3 reads TGTGCCAGCAGACTGAACTCCGGAAACACCATATATTTT.

The V call is TRBV7-8, the J call TRBJ2-6, with D tentatively TRBD2 (7 bases). The germline CDR1 and CDR2 sequences are SGHVS and FQNEAQ. V was shortened by 6 bases and J by 2 bases, with 17 bases between the two germline ends. This CDR3 is 17 amino acids long. The CDR3 spells CASSRGGGRAGANVLTF. In DNA form, the CDR3 reads TGTGCCAGCAGTAGGGGGGGTGGACGTGCTGGGGCCAACGTCCTGACTTTC. Filled out from reference TRBV7-8 and TRBJ2-6, the complete variable domain reads GAGVSQSPRYKVAKRGQDVALRCDPISGHVSLFWYQQALGQGPEFLTYFQNEAQLDKSGLPSDRFFAERPEGSVSTLKIQRTQQEDSAVYLCASSRGGGRAGANVLTFGAGSRLTVL.

The chain recombines TRBV4-3 with TRBJ2-7; 7 bases agree with TRBD1. The V and J ends lost 1 base and 4 bases, in that order; junction bases with no gene match: 7. The CDR3 has 15 residues. From germline, CDR1 is LGHNA and CDR2 YSLEER. The CDR3 bases are TGCGCCAGCAGCCAAGTTCGGGACAGTTCTTACGAGCAGTACTTC. Its translation is CASSQVRDSSYEQYF.